The 18 T cell receptor beta chains given below trace back to one sample, sequenced in a study of blood T cell repertoires in COVID-19. Data came from immunoSEQ multiplex PCR; TCRdb stores just in-frame clones and leaves some out. Among 200,000 or so clones listed, 84% were seen once. The sequenced material came from peripheral blood. The receptors were gathered from a woman older than 75 with COVID-19, enrolled during active disease.

The chain links TRBV6-2 or TRBV6-3 to TRBJ1-2, with 9 bases matching TRBD1. Germline V lookup: CDR1 MNHEY, CDR2 SVGEGT. The ends lost 2 bases at V and 4 bases at J; junction bases unmatched: 17. The CDR3 has 19 amino acids. DNA of the CDR3: TGTGCCAGCAGTTACCCTACAGAGGGACAGGGAGATGACCTCTATGGCTACACCTTC. Its protein is CASSYPTEGQGDDLYGYTF.

This sequence joins TRBV19 and TRBJ2-7; 7 bases agree with TRBD2. CDR1 and CDR2 from the germline V gene are LNHDA and SQIVND (reference sequence). The CDR3 contains 13 residues. Trimming took 3 bases from V and 6 from J; bases not matched to a gene: 5. For the CDR3, the DNA is TGTGCCAGTAGTATTGGGAGGGGCTTCGAGCAGTACGTC. It translates to CASSIGRGFEQYV.

This clone was detected only once. V and J are TRBV19 and TRBJ2-7; TRBD1 aligns across 10 bases. In germline, CDR1 is LNHDA, CDR2 SQIVND (reference sequence). CDR3 length: 14 amino acids. V lost 9 bases to trimming and J lost 4 bases; unmatched junction nucleotides: 9. The CDR3 loop is CASANGQGGYEQYF. CDR3 nucleotides: TGTGCCAGCGCGAATGGACAGGGGGGATACGAGCAGTACTTC.

V and J are TRBV3-1 (or the pseudogene TRBV3-2) and TRBJ2-5; 7 bases are shared with TRBD1. Germline CDR1 LGHDT, CDR2 YNNKEL (reference sequence). This CDR3 contains 14 residues. J lost 3 bases, V lost 4 bases, and 5 bases had no gene match. CDR3 sequence reads: CASSPLTGKETQYF. CDR3 DNA sequence: TGTGCCAGCAGCCCCTTGACAGGGAAAGAGACCCAGTACTTC.

V gene TRBV29-1 combines with J gene TRBJ2-1; 7 bases line up with TRBD1. Germline trimming cut 7 bases from V and 9 bases from J; bases unmatched to any gene: 6. In germline, CDR1 is SQVTM, CDR2 ANQGSEA. CDR3 length: 11 residues. The CDR3 DNA reads as TGCAGCGGACAGGGCCTCAGTGAGCAGTTCTTC. This sequence encodes CSGQGLSEQFF.

This clone occurred once. Different DNA sequences within this sample yield the same CDR3. The chain links TRBV4-1 to TRBJ2-5; perhaps TRBD2 as D (6 bases). Looked up from germline, CDR1 is MGHRA and CDR2 is YSYEKL. The V end lost 4 bases, the J end lost 2 bases, and 11 bases lay between the germline ends. This CDR3 is built from 14 residues. The CDR3 region has the DNA TGCGCCAGCAGCCTACCCGGGGGTCAAGAGACCCAGTACTTC. This gives the protein CASSLPGGQETQYF.

The chain uses TRBV29-1 and TRBJ1-5, with TRBD1 identical over 7 bases. The V gene end was trimmed by 0 bases and the J gene end by 6 bases; junction bases not matched to a gene: 8. The CDR3 runs to 15 residues. In germline, CDR1 is SQVTM, CDR2 ANQGSEA. CDR3 nucleotides: TGCAGCGTTGAAGAAGGGGGCGCGGGGGGTCAGCCCCAGCATTTT. Translation gives CSVEEGGAGGQPQHF.

The rearrangement joins TRBV6-4 to TRBJ2-1, with 10 nucleotides matching TRBD2. This CDR3 has 17 amino acids. CDR1 MRHNA and CDR2 SNTAGT come from the germline V gene. J lost 8 bases, V lost 8 bases, and 18 bases had no gene match. The CDR3 DNA reads as TGTGCCAGCGCGCTAAGCCCTAGCGGGGGCGGACTGGATGAGCAGTTCTTC. As protein: CASALSPSGGGLDEQFF.

This clone has a handful of counts. This chain uses TRBV6-5 with TRBJ2-2; D is perhaps TRBD1 (6 bases). This CDR3 has 15 residues. The V gene lost 6 bases and the J gene lost 4 bases, with 15 bases spanning the gap. Germline CDR1 reads MNHEY; CDR2 reads SVGAGI. Written as DNA, the CDR3 is TGTGCCAGCAGAGACCAGACAGGACCCACCGGGGAGCTGTTTTTT. Translation: CASRDQTGPTGELFF.

The chain recombines TRBV27 with TRBJ2-1, with D possibly matching TRBD2 (5 bases). V lost 6 bases, J lost 2 bases, and 14 bases lay in between. CDR3 length equals 15 residues. The germline CDR1 and CDR2 sequences are MNHEY and SMNVEV (reference sequence). The CDR3 nucleotides are TGTGCCAGCAGCATATCGGCTAGCCCCTACAATGAGCAGTTCTTC. It encodes CASSISASPYNEQFF.

A remark on this clone: The junction departs from germline at one end; a sequencing error may be responsible. This rearrangement joins TRBV18 to TRBJ2-5; the D gene is possibly TRBD2 (6 bases). Germline values: CDR1 KGHSH, CDR2 LQKENI. The CDR3 runs to 15 residues. The CDR3 spells CASSPPGRGGESFHF. In DNA form, the CDR3 reads TGTGCCAGCTCACCACCGGGGAGAGGCGGGGAGTCCTTTCACTTC.

V and J are TRBV10-1 and TRBJ2-1, with a tentative D call TRBD2 (5 bases). Trimming took 3 bases from V and 5 from J, leaving 14 bases between them. CDR1 is WNHNN and CDR2 is SYGVQD in the germline V gene (reference sequence). This CDR3 has 15 amino acids. The CDR3 coding sequence is TGCGCCAGCAGTGATCGACGCGGGCTGAACAATGAGCAGTTCTTC. It yields the protein CASSDRRGLNNEQFF.

The rearrangement joins TRBV5-6 to TRBJ2-7; D is undetermined. Germline values: CDR1 SGHDT, CDR2 YYEEEE. With 0 bases removed from V and 3 bases from J, the gap between germline ends came to 4 bases. The CDR3 spans 12 residues. CDR3 sequence reads: CASSLVSYEQYF. In DNA form, the CDR3 reads TGTGCCAGCAGCTTGGTTAGCTACGAGCAGTACTTC.

The chain has TRBV5-1 and TRBJ2-1, with a possible D match to TRBD1 (5 bases). The length of the CDR3 is 14 residues. V was cut by 7 bases and J by 0 bases, with 11 bases left in between. CDR1 is SGHRS and CDR2 is YFSETQ in the germline V gene. The CDR3 sequence: CASWAGSSYNEQFF. The CDR3 DNA reads as TGCGCCAGCTGGGCAGGGTCCTCCTACAATGAGCAGTTCTTC.

Only one count was recorded for this clone. The gene calls are TRBV6-5 and TRBJ2-3; 8 nucleotides agree with TRBD2. The junction had 6 bases not matched to a gene; V was cut back by 5 bases and J by 5 bases. Germline V gene lookup returns CDR1 MNHEY and CDR2 SVGAGI. The CDR3 is 14 amino acids. The CDR3 here is CASSQRGGRDTQYF. CDR3 bases: TGTGCCAGCAGTCAACGGGGGGGCCGAGATACGCAGTATTTT.

This chain connects TRBV7-3 to TRBJ2-7, with TRBD1 matching 8 bases. Trimming removed 3 bases from V and 3 bases from J; junction bases left unmatched: 1. The length of the CDR3 is 13 residues. The germline CDR1 and CDR2 sequences are SGHTA and FQGTGA. CDR3 sequence (DNA): TGTGCCAGCAGCTTGGGGACAGGCTACGAGCAGTACTTC. Protein product: CASSLGTGYEQYF. The variable domain in full, completed from reference TRBV7-3 and TRBJ2-7, reads GAGVSQTPSNKVTEKGKYVELRCDPISGHTALYWYRQSLGQGPEFLIYFQGTGAADDSGLPNDRFFAVRPEGSVSTLKIQRTERGDSAVYLCASSLGTGYEQYFGPGTRLTVT.

The V and J genes are TRBV2 and TRBJ2-3; TRBD2 aligns across 8 bases. The V and J ends lost 3 bases and 6 bases, in that order; junction bases with no gene match: 8. This CDR3 comprises 15 residues. Germline V lookup: CDR1 SNHLY, CDR2 FYNNEI. Written as DNA, the CDR3 is TGTGCCAGCAGTGACCGCGGGGGGCCTCGGGATACGCAGTATTTT. Its translation: CASSDRGGPRDTQYF.

This rearrangement joins TRBV28 to TRBJ2-5; 10 nucleotides agree with TRBD1. This CDR3 spans 15 amino acids. The trim removed 5 bases at V and 6 bases at J, leaving 9 bases unmatched. In germline, CDR1 is MDHEN, CDR2 SYDVKM. The DNA for the CDR3 is TGTGCCAGCAGTACACCCGGGACAGGGGTAAAGACCCAGTACTTC. Amino acid sequence: CASSTPGTGVKTQYF.